These 21 T cell receptor beta chains were sequenced from one sample in a study of blood T cell repertoires in COVID-19. The table came from immunoSEQ multiplex PCR; TCRdb's copy has only in-frame clones and leaves some out. The sample consists of hundreds of thousands of clones, about 88% of them appearing once. Sequencing was carried out using PBMCs or T cells enriched from blood (not recorded which). These receptor sequences come from a woman in her forties who had recovered from COVID-19.

The rearrangement links TRBV19 to TRBJ2-5, with D perhaps TRBD1 (6 bases). V was shortened by 6 bases and J by 5 bases, with 13 bases between the two germline ends. The CDR3 consists of 13 residues. Germline CDR1 LNHDA, CDR2 SQIVND (reference sequence). The CDR3 loop is CASSTDRSETQYF. The DNA for the CDR3 is TGTGCCAGTAGCACCGACAGGTCTGAGACCCAGTACTTC.

To note about this clone: At the DNA level, this CDR3 is encoded by other sequences in the same sample as well. The genes are TRBV7-2 and TRBJ1-5; D may be TRBD1 (5 bases). The length of the CDR3 is 14 residues. CDR1 is SGHTA, CDR2 FQGNSA, per germline. V dropped 1 base and J dropped 3 bases, with 7 bases sitting between them. The CDR3, as DNA: TGTGCCAGCAGCTTAGGACAGCTCAATCAGCCCCAGCATTTT. Protein product: CASSLGQLNQPQHF.

V usage is TRBV27 and J usage is TRBJ2-7; D might be TRBD1 (5 bases). The CDR3 is 16 amino acids. The germline CDR1 and CDR2 sequences are MNHEY and SMNVEV (reference sequence). V shed 2 bases and J shed 4 bases, with 18 bases lying between them. The CDR3 protein is CASSLKGPQALYEQYF. The CDR3 DNA follows: TGTGCCAGCAGTTTAAAGGGGCCACAGGCGTTATACGAGCAGTACTTC.

The V and J genes are TRBV29-1 and TRBJ2-1; 7 bases are a match to TRBD1. V trimming: 7 bases; J trimming: 7 bases; junction bases outside the gene matches: 7. This CDR3 contains 12 residues. The germline gives CDR1 SQVTM, CDR2 ANQGSEA. The CDR3 spells CSGEQGSNEQFF. The DNA for the CDR3 is TGCAGCGGCGAACAGGGGTCGAATGAGCAGTTCTTC.

V is TRBV30 and J is TRBJ2-7; D is possibly TRBD1 (6 bases). The CDR3 consists of 13 residues. The ends were cut back, 5 bases at V and 13 bases at J, with 24 bases in the middle. Per germline, CDR1 GTSNPN and CDR2 SVGIG (reference sequence). CDR3 coding DNA: TGTGCCTGGGGAGAGAGAGTTACCGGGACACCTTACTTC. It translates to CAWGERVTGTPYF. The full variable domain, rest sourced from reference TRBV30 and TRBJ2-7, is SQTIHQWPATLVQPVGSPLSLECTVEGTSNPNLYWYRQAAGRGLQLLFYSVGIGQISSEVPQNLSASRPQDRQFILSSKKLLLSDSGFYLCAWGERVTGTPYFGPGTRLTVT.

The table lists this clone with a few counts. The rearrangement links TRBV27 to TRBJ1-1; 12 nucleotides match TRBD1. Germline CDR1 is MNHEY and CDR2 is SMNVEV (reference sequence). The CDR3 covers 15 residues. The ends lost 5 bases at V and 4 bases at J; junction bases unmatched: 5. The DNA of the CDR3 is TGTGCCAGCAGTCCCCGGGACAGGGGGCTCACTGAAGCTTTCTTT. This codes for CASSPRDRGLTEAFF.

This chain uses TRBV7-3 with TRBJ2-7; TRBD2 is a possible D gene (5 bases). Between the trimmed V and J ends, which lost 2 bases and 5 bases, there was a span of 10 bases. The CDR3 covers 13 residues. Germline CDR1 is SGHTA and CDR2 is FQGTGA. CDR3 amino acids: CASSLGPGDEQYF. CDR3 in DNA: TGTGCCAGCAGCTTAGGCCCCGGGGACGAGCAGTACTTC.

This chain links TRBV28 with TRBJ2-4, with D unclear. The CDR3 length is 14 residues. Trimming cost V 5 bases and J 0 bases, with 8 bases left between them. Germline-derived CDR1 and CDR2 are MDHEN and SYDVKM. The CDR3 DNA is TGTGCCAGCAGTCCCCGTCTAGCCAAAAACATTCAGTACTTC. Translating it yields CASSPRLAKNIQYF.

A few counts support this clone. The chain recombines TRBV7-9 with TRBJ2-4; a possible D gene is TRBD1 (6 bases). Germline V gene lookup returns CDR1 SEHNR and CDR2 FQNEAQ (reference sequence). Trimming took 5 bases from V and 3 from J, leaving 14 bases between them. The CDR3 has 15 amino acids. The CDR3 spells CASSPDRKGKNIQYF. CDR3 bases: TGTGCCAGCAGCCCAGACAGGAAAGGCAAAAACATTCAGTACTTC.

V usage is TRBV11-2 and J usage is TRBJ2-7, with a tentative D call TRBD1 (6 bases). The V end was cut by 5 bases, the J end by 2 bases, with 22 bases between. The CDR3 is 17 residues long. The germline V gene encodes CDR1 SGHAT and CDR2 FQNNGV. The CDR3 region is CASSPPAGRGITYEQYF. In DNA, the CDR3 is TGTGCCAGCAGCCCACCAGCCGGCAGGGGAATCACCTACGAGCAGTACTTC. Full variable domain (outside the CDR3, taken from reference TRBV11-2 and TRBJ2-7): EAGVAQSPRYKIIEKRQSVAFWCNPISGHATLYWYQQILGQGPKLLIQFQNNGVVDDSQLPKDRFSAERLKGVDSTLKIQPAKLEDSAVYLCASSPPAGRGITYEQYFGPGTRLTVT.

The chain combines TRBV5-3 with TRBJ1-2, with no clear D. TRBV5-3 is designated an ORF whose function remains uncertain. The CDR3 has 14 amino acids. Trimming stripped 0 bases from V and 8 bases from J, with 14 bases between. CDR3: CARSLVLVFEGYTF. CDR3 nucleotide sequence: TGTGCCAGAAGCTTGGTTTTAGTGTTCGAGGGCTACACCTTC.

V usage is TRBV9 and J usage is TRBJ2-1, with D hard to call. The V gene lost 1 base and the J gene lost 0 bases, with 8 bases spanning the gap. Germline-derived CDR1 and CDR2 are SGDLS and YYNGEE. This CDR3 region has 15 residues. The CDR3 loop reads CASSVQPGSYNEQFF. CDR3 in DNA: TGTGCCAGCAGCGTACAGCCAGGCTCCTACAATGAGCAGTTCTTC.

This chain joins TRBV19 and TRBJ2-1; 13 bases are shared with TRBD2. CDR1 is LNHDA and CDR2 is SQIVND in the germline V gene (reference sequence). The CDR3 spans 17 residues. V gave up 5 bases and J gave up 3 bases; unmatched junction bases: 7. CDR3 in amino acids: CASSARTSGSLYNEQFF. The CDR3 DNA follows: TGTGCCAGTAGTGCCCGGACTAGCGGGAGTCTCTACAATGAGCAGTTCTTC.

V and J are TRBV28 and TRBJ2-1; TRBD1 might be the D (8 bases). The V end was cut by 5 bases, the J end by 0 bases, with 17 bases between. The V gene's germline CDR1 is MDHEN and CDR2 SYDVKM. The CDR3 is made up of 17 amino acids. The CDR3 is CASSLSGTGFSYNEQFF. As DNA, the CDR3 is TGTGCCAGCAGTCTGAGCGGGACAGGTTTCTCCTACAATGAGCAGTTCTTC. The full variable domain, in which reference TRBV28 and TRBJ2-1 provide the parts outside the CDR3, is DVKVTQSSRYLVKRTGEKVFLECVQDMDHENMFWYRQDPGLGLRLIYFSYDVKMKEKGDIPEGYSVSREKKERFSLILESASTNQTSMYLCASSLSGTGFSYNEQFFGPGTRLTVL.

The chain joins TRBV5-6 to TRBJ2-3, with 7 bases matching TRBD2. J was trimmed by 5 bases and V by 0 bases; bases with no gene match: 3. Germline assignment: CDR1 SGHDT and CDR2 YYEEEE. The CDR3 runs to 14 residues. The CDR3 spells CASSLAAGRDTQYF. The CDR3 nucleotides read TGTGCCAGCAGCTTGGCAGCGGGGAGAGATACGCAGTATTTT.

This sequence joins TRBV12-5 and TRBJ1-2; TRBD1 matches 10 bases. The CDR3 has 18 amino acids. Trimming cost V 0 bases and J 4 bases; bases outside gene matches: 11. Germline loops: CDR1 LGHNT, CDR2 FRNRAP. CDR3 sequence reads: CASGLVGWETGGIYGYTF. The DNA of the CDR3 is TGTGCTAGTGGTTTGGTAGGTTGGGAGACAGGGGGCATCTATGGCTACACCTTC.

This sequence joins TRBV4-1 and TRBJ2-1; D remains ambiguous. With 0 bases removed from V and 6 bases from J, the gap between germline ends came to 9 bases. The germline V gene encodes CDR1 MGHRA and CDR2 YSYEKL. The CDR3 is 14 residues long. CDR3 bases: TGCGCCAGCAGCCAAGATCGAGCGAGCAATGAGCAGTTCTTC. Residues: CASSQDRASNEQFF.

The genes are TRBV5-1 and TRBJ1-2; TRBD1 matches at 8 bases. With 2 bases clipped from V and 8 bases from J, the junction kept 8 bases outside the gene matches. The CDR3 has 14 amino acids. Germline CDR1 and CDR2: SGHRS and YFSETQ. The CDR3 loop reads CASSFLTGEDGYTF. The CDR3 DNA reads as TGCGCCAGCAGCTTTTTGACAGGGGAGGACGGCTACACCTTC. Supplemented by reference TRBV5-1 and TRBJ1-2, the full variable domain reads KAGVTQTPRYLIKTRGQQVTLSCSPISGHRSVSWYQQTPGQGLQFLFEYFSETQRNKGNFPGRFSGRQFSNSRSEMNVSTLELGDSALYLCASSFLTGEDGYTFGSGTRLTVV.

This clone occurred once. The gene calls are TRBV9 and TRBJ1-1; D call uncertain. The CDR3 is 14 amino acids. Trimming left V 0 bases short and J 1 base short, with 7 bases between. Germline V gene lookup returns CDR1 SGDLS and CDR2 YYNGEE. CDR3 region: CASSVVAENTEAFF. The CDR3 DNA reads as TGTGCCAGCAGCGTAGTCGCGGAGAACACTGAAGCTTTCTTT.

V and J are TRBV9 and TRBJ2-7; 10 nucleotides align to TRBD2. The CDR3 consists of 15 residues. Per germline, CDR1 SGDLS and CDR2 YYNGEE. V gave up 2 bases and J gave up 5 bases; unmatched junction bases: 7. Here the CDR3 reads CASSVSSGRGNEQYF. CDR3 DNA: TGTGCCAGCAGCGTCTCCAGCGGGAGGGGAAACGAGCAGTACTTC.

The CDR3 spells CASSLGQPSSTF. For the CDR3, the DNA is TGTGCCAGCAGCTTGGGGCAGCCCTCTAGTACCTTC. V usage is TRBV5-6 and J usage is TRBJ1-2; D remains ambiguous. There are 12 residues in the CDR3. Trimming removed 0 bases at V and 14 bases at J, with 14 bases between. Germline-derived CDR1 and CDR2 are SGHDT and YYEEEE.